The 10 T cell receptor beta chains below all came from one sample that was sequenced in a study of T cell repertoires in cytomegalovirus infection. These TCRs' antigens remain unknown. TCRdb reanalysed the reads using MiXCR and keeps one entry per CDR3 protein. The sample contains under 450,000 distinct CDR3 sequences, about 32% of which appear only once. Sequenced material: cultured PBMCs, taken from culture after CMV antigen stimulation. Source of these receptors: a human donor in good health (CMV status not recorded). Some clones in this sample may be carry-over from other donors' samples.

The chain combines TRBV19 with TRBJ1-5; D remains ambiguous. The CDR3 covers 15 residues. V lost 2 bases and J lost 1, with 9 bases in between. Germline V gene sequence: CDR1 LNHDA, CDR2 SQIVND (reference sequence). DNA of the CDR3: TGTGCCAGTAGTATACAGCCGCCGAGCAATCAGCCCCAGCATTTT. Its translation is CASSIQPPSNQPQHF.

This clonotype appeared a few times. This chain links TRBV27 with TRBJ1-2, with 9 bases fitting TRBD1. V was clipped by 3 bases and J by 7 bases; unmatched bases: 9. This CDR3 contains 15 residues. CDR1 and CDR2 (germline): MNHEY, SMNVEV (reference sequence). The DNA for the CDR3 is TGTGCCAGCAGTTTTCTCAGGGACAGGGAGAGTGGCTACACCTTC. It translates to CASSFLRDRESGYTF.

This clonotype was seen a handful of times. This chain connects TRBV7-2 to TRBJ2-7, with D possibly being TRBD1 or TRBD2 (5 bases each). The length of the CDR3 is 13 residues. Germline CDR1 and CDR2: SGHTA and FQGNSA. V shed 3 bases and J shed 6 bases, with 12 bases lying between them. The DNA of the CDR3 is TGTGCCAGCAGCTTCGGGGCGGACGGCGAGCAGTACGTC. Protein: CASSFGADGEQYV.

This clonotype came up many times. The chain carries TRBV7-2 and TRBJ2-3, with D hard to call. CDR3 length: 13 residues. Trimming pared 5 bases from V and 1 base from J, leaving 7 bases between. The germline V gene encodes CDR1 SGHTA and CDR2 FQGNSA. DNA for the CDR3: TGTGCCAGCAGCCTAGGACGCACAGATACGCAGTATTTT. Amino acids: CASSLGRTDTQYF.

The V call is TRBV7-8, the J call TRBJ2-3; 15 nucleotides match TRBD2. Germline V CDR1 and CDR2: SGHVS, FQNEAQ. Trimming removed 3 bases from V and 0 bases from J; junction bases left unmatched: 13. The CDR3 is made up of 21 amino acids. In nucleotides, the CDR3 is TGTGCCAGCAGCTTCATCACCGGGACTAGCGGGAGGAAGGGGAGCACAGATACGCAGTATTTT. Translation gives CASSFITGTSGRKGSTDTQYF.

V gene TRBV6-1 combines with J gene TRBJ1-1, with a weak D call TRBD1 (5 bases). The V gene lost 5 bases and the J gene lost 10 bases, with 14 bases spanning the gap. The CDR3 has 12 residues. Germline CDR1 is MNHNS and CDR2 is SASEGT. The DNA of the CDR3 is TGTGCCAGCAGTCCCGGGTCGAGGGGAGCTTTCTTT. Its protein product is CASSPGSRGAFF.

This clonotype has ten or more counts. The chain combines TRBV19 with TRBJ1-5; the D is unclear. V was cut by 4 bases and J by 7 bases, with 14 bases left in between. Per germline, CDR1 LNHDA and CDR2 SQIVND (reference sequence). The length of the CDR3 is 14 residues. The CDR3 coding sequence is TGTGCCAGTAGTACCCCTCCTTCGGGGCAGCCCCAGCATTTT. Translating gives CASSTPPSGQPQHF.

The chain links TRBV7-9 to TRBJ1-2; D gene uncertain. The V end was cut by 3 bases, the J end by 6 bases, with 11 bases between. Per the germline V gene, CDR1 is SEHNR and CDR2 is FQNEAQ (reference sequence). The CDR3 runs 13 residues. Here the CDR3 DNA reads TGTGCCAGCAGCTTTTGGGAAAGCCATGGCTACACCTTC. Translating gives CASSFWESHGYTF.

This clonotype was seen once. V gene TRBV19 combines with J gene TRBJ1-2, with 8 bases matching TRBD1. The germline gives CDR1 LNHDA, CDR2 SQIVND (reference sequence). The J segment lost 4 bases and the V segment lost 6 bases, leaving 10 bases of the junction unmatched. The CDR3 spans 15 residues. The CDR3 region has the DNA TGTGCCAGTAGATCTAGCACAGGGGGATTCTATGGCTACACCTTC. Encoded protein: CASRSSTGGFYGYTF.

The rearrangement uses TRBV19 and TRBJ1-2; D not resolved. This CDR3 region has 13 residues. Germline V CDR1 and CDR2: LNHDA, SQIVND (reference sequence). Trimming removed 7 bases from V and 4 bases from J, with 13 bases in between. CDR3 sequence: CASTNGASYGYTF. In DNA, the CDR3 is TGTGCCAGTACTAACGGAGCTTCCTATGGCTACACCTTC.